This T cell receptor beta chain stems from a study of T cell changes during pregnancy in multiple sclerosis. The data were produced by immunoSEQ multiplex PCR, yet TCRdb's version contains in-frame clones alone and is incomplete. The sample includes roughly 47,000 clones, 75% to 90% of them seen just once. Germline CDR1 is SEHNR and CDR2 is FQNEAQ (reference sequence). V lost 0 bases and J lost 1, with 15 bases in between. The CDR3 spans 17 residues. This receptor was taken from a female donor with multiple sclerosis, enrolled in a pregnancy study. The source was CD8+ T cells from peripheral blood mononuclear cells, collected in the second trimester of pregnancy. The V gene is TRBV7-9, the J gene TRBJ1-2; no clear D. Here the CDR3 DNA reads TGTGCCAGCAGCTTAGCCCGAACTATTTCCCATAACTATGGCTACACCTTC. Its translation: CASSLARTISHNYGYTF.